These T cell receptor beta chains were read from a single sample in a study of blood T cell repertoires in COVID-19. TCRdb keeps only in-frame clones here, not all; method: immunoSEQ multiplex PCR. This sample yields 55,000 to 80,000 clones, of which 81% are seen a single time; more than 0.7% belongs to the top ten. Sequencing was carried out using peripheral blood. The source of these receptors is a woman in her seventies with acute or convalescent COVID-19. Both conserved end residues are part of each CDR3. A D gene is named only where the DNA matches it firmly. Size values are once, few and many counts, or a class for expanded clones, and some rows have none.

clone_size	v_call	j_call	d_call	cdr3_aa	cdr3_nt
NA	TRBV6-2/TRBV6-3	TRBJ2-3	TRBD2	CASSYYAGGVTDTQYF	TGTGCCAGCAGTTACTACGCGGGGGGAGTCACAGATACGCAGTATTTT
NA	TRBV27	TRBJ2-2	NA	CASSLWTPRDTGELFF	TGTGCCAGCAGTTTATGGACGCCCAGGGACACCGGGGAGCTGTTTTTT
NA	TRBV10-2	TRBJ2-5	NA	CASSVEGSSGTQYF	TGCGCCAGCAGTGTTGAGGGCTCATCGGGGACCCAGTACTTC
NA	TRBV2	TRBJ1-2	NA	CASKYSLLGGYTF	TGTGCCAGCAAGTACAGCTTATTGGGCGGCTACACCTTC
NA	TRBV6-5	TRBJ1-1	TRBD1	CASSLTGRTEAFF	TGTGCCAGCAGTCTGACAGGGAGGACTGAAGCTTTCTTT
few	TRBV19	TRBJ2-1	TRBD1	CASRPRTGESYNEQFF	TGTGCCAGTAGACCCCGGACAGGGGAGTCCTACAATGAGCAGTTCTTC
NA	TRBV19	TRBJ1-4	NA	CASSGSGMGKLFF	TGTGCCAGTAGTGGGTCAGGGATGGGAAAACTGTTTTTT
NA	TRBV10-1	TRBJ2-5	TRBD1	CASSELAGGPIETQYF	TGCGCCAGCAGTGAGTTGGCAGGGGGCCCAATAGAGACCCAGTACTTC
NA	TRBV28	TRBJ1-5	NA	CASGQISNQPQHF	TGTGCCAGCGGACAGATTAGCAATCAGCCCCAGCATTTT
NA	TRBV28	TRBJ2-7	NA	CASLQQGPPYEQYF	TGTGCCAGCCTTCAGCAGGGGCCCCCCTACGAGCAGTACTTC
many	TRBV10-3	TRBJ2-1	NA	CAISGDNEQFF	TGTGCCATCAGTGGAGACAATGAGCAGTTCTTC
few	TRBV6-5	TRBJ2-3	NA	CASSYLRTDTQYF	TGTGCCAGCAGTTACCTCCGCACAGATACGCAGTATTTT
NA	TRBV7-2	TRBJ2-7	TRBD1	CASSFTGRDRGTYEQYF	TGTGCCAGCAGTTTTACCGGCCGGGACAGGGGTACCTACGAGCAGTACTTC